The present T cell receptor beta chain was sequenced within a study of blood T cell dynamics during melanoma immunotherapy. Study summary: Patients with metastatic melanoma got pembrolizumab or nivolumab-ipilimumab as first-line care.

The repertoire was sequenced with immunoSEQ multiplex PCR; TCRdb's copy has only in-frame clones and lacks some. The table shows thousands of clones, with approximately 88% occurring only once. Time point described: pre-treatment baseline. Blood was drawn before treatment and at week 3 after checkpoint blockade. Disease control meant complete response, partial response or stable disease at 12 weeks. This sequence originates from a human donor with melanoma. The input for sequencing was blood, taken from a patient treated with checkpoint blockade.

As DNA, the CDR3 is TGTGCCAGCAGCGTAGTAGGGGGCAGACTGTACTTC. Amino acids: CASSVVGGRLYF. The rearrangement uses TRBV9 and TRBJ2-5; 7 bases line up with TRBD1. V lost 0 bases to trimming and J lost 13 bases; unmatched junction nucleotides: 6. The V gene's germline CDR1 is SGDLS and CDR2 YYNGEE. The CDR3 has 12 amino acids.